This T cell receptor beta chain comes out of a study of early T cells in non-severe SARS-CoV-2 infection. Study-wide results and limits: CD4 and private specificities were missed by VDJdb matching, which favored anti-spike CD8 responses.

To note about this clonotype: The antigen remains unidentified.

Each cDNA molecule carried a unique molecular identifier. In TCRdb, the 5' RACE reads were re-called with MiXCR into one record per CDR3 protein. The sample holds about 24,000 distinct CDR3 sequences; around 4% are singletons and the top ten take 15% to 18%. The CDR3 sequence is 21 residues long. The V and J genes are TRBV21-1 and TRBJ2-1; the table's D call, TRBD2, has no DNA check behind it. TRBV21-1 is classified as a pseudogene. Sequences were obtained from whole blood. The sequence came from an adult who was a healthcare worker with PCR-confirmed SARS-CoV-2 infection or an uninfected control (not recorded which). The CDR3 bases are TGTGCCAGCAGCAAATTAGATCGGACAACTAGCGGGAGACCCTCCTACAATGAGCAGTTCTTC. This encodes CASSKLDRTTSGRPSYNEQFF.